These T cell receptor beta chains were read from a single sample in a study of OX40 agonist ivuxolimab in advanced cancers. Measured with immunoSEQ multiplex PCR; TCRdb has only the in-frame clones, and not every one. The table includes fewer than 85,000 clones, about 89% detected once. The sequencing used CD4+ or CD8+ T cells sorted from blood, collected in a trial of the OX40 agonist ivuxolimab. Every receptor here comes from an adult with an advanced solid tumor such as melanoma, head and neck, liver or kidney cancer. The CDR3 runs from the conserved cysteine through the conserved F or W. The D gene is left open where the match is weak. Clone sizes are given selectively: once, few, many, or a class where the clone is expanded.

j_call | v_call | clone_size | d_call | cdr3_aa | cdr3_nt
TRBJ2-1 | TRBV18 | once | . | CASSLLAAQSSYNEQFF | TGTGCCAGCTCACTCCTGGCGGCACAAAGCTCCTACAATGAGCAGTTCTTC
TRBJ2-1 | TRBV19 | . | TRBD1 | CASSVRDRGNNEQFF | TGTGCCAGTAGTGTCCGGGACAGGGGGAACAATGAGCAGTTCTTC
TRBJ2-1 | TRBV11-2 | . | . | CASRGSSSYNEQFF | TGTGCCAGCAGGGGTTCCAGCTCCTACAATGAGCAGTTCTTC
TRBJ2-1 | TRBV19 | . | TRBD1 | CASNDRVNEQFF | TGTGCCAGTAATGACAGGGTCAATGAGCAGTTCTTC
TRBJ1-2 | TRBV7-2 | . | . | CASSLPGAVGYTF | TGTGCCAGCAGCTTACCGGGGGCTGTAGGCTACACCTTC
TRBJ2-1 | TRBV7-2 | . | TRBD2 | CASSLSAGGVYNEQFF | TGTGCCAGCAGCCTATCGGCGGGAGGGGTCTACAATGAGCAGTTCTTC
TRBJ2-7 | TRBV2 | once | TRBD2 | CASRGGLPREQYF | TGTGCCAGCAGGGGGGGGTTGCCGCGCGAGCAGTACTTC
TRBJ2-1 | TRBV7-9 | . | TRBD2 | CASSSTGTSGYNEQFF | TGTGCCAGCAGCTCCACCGGGACTAGCGGTTACAATGAGCAGTTCTTC
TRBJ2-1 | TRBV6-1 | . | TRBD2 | CASSEATSGRGVEQFF | TGTGCCAGCAGTGAGGCTACTAGCGGGAGGGGGGTTGAGCAGTTCTTC
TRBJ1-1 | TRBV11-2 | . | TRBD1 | CASSFRQGRAAFF | TGTGCCAGCAGCTTTAGACAGGGTAGAGCGGCTTTCTTT
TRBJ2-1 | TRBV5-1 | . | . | CASSLGLNEQFF | TGCGCCAGCAGCTTGGGACTCAATGAGCAGTTCTTC
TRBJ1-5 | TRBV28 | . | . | CASSLPGWGQPQHF | TGTGCCAGCAGTTTGCCAGGGTGGGGTCAGCCCCAGCATTTT
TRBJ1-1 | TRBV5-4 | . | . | CASSPQGRHTEAFF | TGTGCCAGCAGCCCACAGGGTAGACACACTGAAGCTTTCTTT
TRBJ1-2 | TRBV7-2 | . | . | CASSPVQGSNYGYTF | TGTGCCAGCAGCCCGGTGCAGGGATCAAACTATGGCTACACCTTC
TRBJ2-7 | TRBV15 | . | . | CATSRDVGTYEQYF | TGTGCCACCAGCAGAGATGTGGGGACCTACGAGCAGTACTTC
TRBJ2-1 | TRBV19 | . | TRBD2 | CASSTALLAGGKNEQFF | TGTGCCAGTAGTACGGCCCTTCTAGCGGGGGGGAAGAATGAGCAGTTCTTC
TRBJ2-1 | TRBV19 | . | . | CASSIQKTSPGRKYNEQFF | TGTGCCAGTAGTATCCAAAAAACGAGTCCGGGACGGAAGTACAATGAGCAGTTCTTC
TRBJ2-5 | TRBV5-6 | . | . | CASSRDLQETQYF | TGTGCCAGCAGCCGCGATCTGCAAGAGACCCAGTACTTC
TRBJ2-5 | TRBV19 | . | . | CASSMAGRPETQYF | TGTGCCAGTAGTATGGCGGGGAGGCCAGAGACCCAGTACTTC
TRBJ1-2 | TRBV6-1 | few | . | CASSEDTGFRGYTF | TGTGCCAGCAGTGAAGATACAGGGTTTCGCGGCTACACCTTC
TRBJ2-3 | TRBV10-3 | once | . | CAISDPGRITDTQYF | TGTGCCATCAGTGACCCGGGACGTATCACAGATACGCAGTATTTT
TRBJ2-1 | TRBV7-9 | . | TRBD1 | CASSPAGTGQFF | TGTGCCAGCAGCCCGGCGGGGACAGGGCAGTTCTTC
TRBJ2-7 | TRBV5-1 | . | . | CASSLAEGGDYEQYF | TGCGCCAGCAGCTTGGCCGAGGGCGGGGACTACGAGCAGTACTTC
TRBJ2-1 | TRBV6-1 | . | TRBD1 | CASSVDRGLYNEQFF | TGTGCCAGCAGCGTCGACAGGGGGCTGTACAATGAGCAGTTCTTC
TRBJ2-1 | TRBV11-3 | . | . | CASSSLGVHNEQFF | TGTGCCAGCAGTTCCCTAGGTGTCCACAATGAGCAGTTCTTC
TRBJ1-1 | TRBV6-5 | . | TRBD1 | CASSYSTGGRGTEAFF | TGTGCCAGCAGTTACTCGACAGGGGGTCGGGGCACTGAAGCTTTCTTT
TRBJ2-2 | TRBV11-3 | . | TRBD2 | CASSLVGGDTGELFF | TGTGCCAGCAGCTTAGTCGGGGGGGACACCGGGGAGCTGTTTTTT
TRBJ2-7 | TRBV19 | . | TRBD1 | CASSIDGGTGYEQYF | TGTGCCAGTAGTATAGATGGGGGGACAGGCTACGAGCAGTACTTC
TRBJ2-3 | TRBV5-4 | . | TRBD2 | CASSWGLAGATDTQYF | TGTGCCAGCAGCTGGGGACTAGCGGGAGCCACAGATACGCAGTATTTT
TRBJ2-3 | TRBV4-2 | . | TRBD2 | CASSQVQRGNWADTQYF | TGTGCCAGCAGCCAAGTCCAGCGGGGCAATTGGGCAGATACGCAGTATTTT
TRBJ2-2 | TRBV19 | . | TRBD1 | CASSIGQGADGELFF | TGTGCCAGTAGTATAGGCCAGGGGGCGGACGGGGAGCTGTTTTTT
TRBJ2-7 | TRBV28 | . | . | CASSLYRSYEQYF | TGTGCCAGCAGTTTATATCGATCCTACGAGCAGTACTTC
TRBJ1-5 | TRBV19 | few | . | CASSMRGAQGQPQHF | TGTGCCAGTAGTATGAGAGGGGCCCAAGGCCAGCCCCAGCATTTT
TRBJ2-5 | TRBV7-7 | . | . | CASSLSRYQETQYF | TGTGCCAGCAGCTTATCTCGGTACCAAGAGACCCAGTACTTC
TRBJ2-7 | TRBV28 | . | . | CASSLVTSEQYF | TGTGCCAGCAGTCTTGTGACAAGCGAGCAGTACTTC
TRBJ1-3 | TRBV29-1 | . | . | CSVDGGGSGNTIYF | TGCAGCGTTGATGGAGGGGGCTCTGGAAACACCATATATTTT
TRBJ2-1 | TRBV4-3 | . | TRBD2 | CASSQDSGGAAPYNEQFF | TGCGCCAGCAGCCAAGATAGCGGGGGGGCTGCGCCCTACAATGAGCAGTTCTTC
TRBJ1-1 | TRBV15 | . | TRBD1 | CATSRTGRGDTEAFF | TGTGCCACCAGCAGAACCGGCAGGGGGGACACTGAAGCTTTCTTT
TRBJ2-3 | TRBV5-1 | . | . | CASSLEGGEDTQYF | TGCGCCAGCAGCTTGGAGGGGGGAGAGGATACGCAGTATTTT
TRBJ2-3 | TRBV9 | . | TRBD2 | CASSPLAGGSADTQYF | TGTGCCAGCAGCCCTCTAGCGGGAGGGTCGGCAGATACGCAGTATTTT
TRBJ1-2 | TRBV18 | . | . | CASSPRTDRYGYTF | TGTGCCAGCTCACCCCGGACAGACCGCTATGGCTACACCTTC
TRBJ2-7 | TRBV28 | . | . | CASTRQEGTLYEQYF | TGTGCCAGCACCCGGCAGGAGGGGACGCTGTACGAGCAGTACTTC
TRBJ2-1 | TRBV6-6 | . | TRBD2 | CASSKTSVGNEQFF | TGTGCCAGCAGTAAAACTAGCGTTGGCAATGAGCAGTTCTTC
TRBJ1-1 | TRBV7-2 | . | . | CASSIKGSGIGGRTEAFF | TGTGCCAGCAGTATCAAGGGAAGTGGGATTGGTGGAAGGACTGAAGCTTTCTTT
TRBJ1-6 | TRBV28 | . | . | CASSSGQPRSPLHF | TGTGCCAGCAGCTCCGGACAGCCTCGGTCACCCCTCCACTTT
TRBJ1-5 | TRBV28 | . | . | CASSTNRDVSNQPQHF | TGTGCCAGCAGCACTAACAGGGATGTGAGCAATCAGCCCCAGCATTTT
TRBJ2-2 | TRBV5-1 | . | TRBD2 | CASSLVSGGASTGTGELFF | TGCGCCAGCAGCTTGGTGTCGGGAGGGGCTTCGACGGGTACCGGGGAGCTGTTTTTT
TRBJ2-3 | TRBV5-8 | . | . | CASSLAVHTDTQYF | TGTGCCAGCAGCTTGGCCGTCCACACAGATACGCAGTATTTT